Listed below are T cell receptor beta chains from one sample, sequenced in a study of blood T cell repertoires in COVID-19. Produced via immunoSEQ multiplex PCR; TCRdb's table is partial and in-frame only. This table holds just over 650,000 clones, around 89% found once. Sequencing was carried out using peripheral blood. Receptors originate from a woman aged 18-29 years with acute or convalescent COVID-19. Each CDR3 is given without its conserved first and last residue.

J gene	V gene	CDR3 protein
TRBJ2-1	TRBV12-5	ASGPGLERDNEQF
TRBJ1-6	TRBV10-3	AISRLDSPPLH
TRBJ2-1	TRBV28	ASSLPQGMDNEQF
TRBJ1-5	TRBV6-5	ASSVTKEGQPQH
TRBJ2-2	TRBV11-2	ASSLSGTGELF
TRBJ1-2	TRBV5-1	ASSFRQGANYGYT
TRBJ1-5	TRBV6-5	ASAGGLVQPQH
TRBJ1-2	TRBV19	ASSIDVRGQGYGYT
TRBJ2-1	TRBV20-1	SASPGTVDEQF
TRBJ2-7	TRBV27	ASSLTAASYEQY
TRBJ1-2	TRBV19	ATSSDRALYGYT
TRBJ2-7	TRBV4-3	ASSQGVWDRVSSYEQY
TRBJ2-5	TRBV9	ASSVGLRGETQY
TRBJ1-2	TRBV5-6	ASSSRGQVSGIDYGYT
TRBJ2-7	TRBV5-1	ASSLQAPTEAYEQY
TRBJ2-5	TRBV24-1	ATSDPLTGKSTQY
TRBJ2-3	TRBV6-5	ASSNNQGHTQY
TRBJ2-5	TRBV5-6	ASRPGGNQETQY
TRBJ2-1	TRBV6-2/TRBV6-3	ASSPKGLAGASREQF
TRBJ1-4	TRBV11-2	ASSPRQGAGEEKLF
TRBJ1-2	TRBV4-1	ASRTTGTVDYGYT
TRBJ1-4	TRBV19	ASSPIGPSNEKLF
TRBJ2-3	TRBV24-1	ATSATLTRRGSDSNTDTQY
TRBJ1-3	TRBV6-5	ASSLMTGSGNTIY
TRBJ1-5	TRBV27	ASSLTGFYQPQH
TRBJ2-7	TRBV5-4	ASSFHRDRSYEQY
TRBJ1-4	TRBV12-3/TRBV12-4	ASTLSEKLF
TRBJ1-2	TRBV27	ASSGTGGGGYT
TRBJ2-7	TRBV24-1	ATSAGNRYEQY
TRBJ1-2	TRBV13	ASSHLEWGLNYGYT
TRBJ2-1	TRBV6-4	ASSEGTSGGAIDEQF
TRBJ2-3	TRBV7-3	ASSPEGLARKQY
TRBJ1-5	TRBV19	ASSTFDRGNQPQH
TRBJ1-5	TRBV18	ASSSDRDQPQH
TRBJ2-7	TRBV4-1	ASSPLQGTYEQY
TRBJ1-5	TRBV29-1	SVGGEEHQPQH
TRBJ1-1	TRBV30	AWSLETGGVNTEAF
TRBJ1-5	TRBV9	ASSVGPGGNQPQH
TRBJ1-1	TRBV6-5	ASSYGDRELDTEAF
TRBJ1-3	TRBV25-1	ASSEYSFTGGTIY
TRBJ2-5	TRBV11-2	ASSLDSIAGGWETQY
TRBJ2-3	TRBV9	ASSDRLAYPTDTQY
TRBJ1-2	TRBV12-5	ASALQIGLGGYT
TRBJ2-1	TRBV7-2	ASSLVGGLAGAGNEQF
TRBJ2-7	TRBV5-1	ASSRGVYEQY
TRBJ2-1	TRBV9	ASSVVASGGAFEQF
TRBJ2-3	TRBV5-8	ASSLGGGTDTQY
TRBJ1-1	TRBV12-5	ASGLNTEAF
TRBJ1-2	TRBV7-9	ASSWTGTGYT
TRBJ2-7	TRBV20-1	SAGGGIEQY
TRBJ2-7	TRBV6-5	ASSYGVGAYEQY
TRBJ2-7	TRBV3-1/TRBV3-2	ASSLQGFEQY
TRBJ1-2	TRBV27	ASSFSVSYGYT
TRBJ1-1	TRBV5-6	ASSSAGRTEAF
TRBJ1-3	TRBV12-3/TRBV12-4	ASSLPGGNTIY
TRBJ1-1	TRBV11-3	ASSAGQNTEAF
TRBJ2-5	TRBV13	ASSQLRDRGETQY
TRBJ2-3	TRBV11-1	ASSLLPGSITDTQY
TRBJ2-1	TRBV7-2	ASSLDPYPSSYNEQF
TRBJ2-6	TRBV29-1	SVVAGFLSGANVLT